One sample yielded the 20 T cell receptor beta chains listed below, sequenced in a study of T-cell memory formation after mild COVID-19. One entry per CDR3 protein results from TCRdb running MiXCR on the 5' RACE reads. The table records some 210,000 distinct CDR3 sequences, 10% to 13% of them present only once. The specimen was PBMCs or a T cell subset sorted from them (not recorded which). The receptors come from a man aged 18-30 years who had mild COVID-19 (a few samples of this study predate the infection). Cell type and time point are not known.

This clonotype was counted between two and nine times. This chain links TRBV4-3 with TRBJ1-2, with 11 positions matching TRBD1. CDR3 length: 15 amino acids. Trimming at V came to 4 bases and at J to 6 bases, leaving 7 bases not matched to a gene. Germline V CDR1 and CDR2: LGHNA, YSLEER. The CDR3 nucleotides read TGCGCCAGCAGCCCCGGGACAGGGGGTAGGGATGGCTACACCTTC. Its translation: CASSPGTGGRDGYTF.

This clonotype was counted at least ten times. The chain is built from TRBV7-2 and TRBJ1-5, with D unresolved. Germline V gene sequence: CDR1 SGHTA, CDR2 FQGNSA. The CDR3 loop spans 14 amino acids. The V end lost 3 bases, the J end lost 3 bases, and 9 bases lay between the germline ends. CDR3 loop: CASSFSRSNQPQHF. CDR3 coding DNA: TGTGCCAGCAGCTTTTCGCGGTCCAATCAGCCCCAGCATTTT.

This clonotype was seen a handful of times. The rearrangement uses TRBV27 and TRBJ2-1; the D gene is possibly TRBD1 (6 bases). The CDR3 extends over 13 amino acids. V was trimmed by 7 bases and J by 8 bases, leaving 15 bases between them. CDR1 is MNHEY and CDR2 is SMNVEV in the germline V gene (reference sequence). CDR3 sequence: CASKIRGPHEQFF. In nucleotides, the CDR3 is TGTGCCAGCAAGATCAGGGGTCCCCATGAGCAGTTCTTC.

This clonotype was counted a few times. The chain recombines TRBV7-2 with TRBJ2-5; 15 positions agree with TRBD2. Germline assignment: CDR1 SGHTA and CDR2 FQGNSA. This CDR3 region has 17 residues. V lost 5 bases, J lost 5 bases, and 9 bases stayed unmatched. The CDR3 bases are TGTGCCAGCAGCGGGACTAGCGGGGGGCAACTCCGGGAGACCCAGTACTTC. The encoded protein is CASSGTSGGQLRETQYF.

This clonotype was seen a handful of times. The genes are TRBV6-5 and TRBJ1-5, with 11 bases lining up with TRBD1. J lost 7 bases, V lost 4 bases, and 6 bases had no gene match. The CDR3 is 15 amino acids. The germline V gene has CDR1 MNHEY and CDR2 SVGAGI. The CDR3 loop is CASSSRTGGRQPQHF. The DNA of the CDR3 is TGTGCCAGCAGTTCCCGGACAGGGGGCAGACAGCCCCAGCATTTT.

CDR3 nucleotides: TGTGCCAGCAGCTTACAAGGGGGCGGTACCGGGGAGCTGTTTTTT. This translates into CASSLQGGGTGELFF. This rearrangement joins TRBV7-8 to TRBJ2-2; 7 bases match TRBD1. CDR1 and CDR2 from the germline V gene are SGHVS and FQNEAQ. The CDR3 contains 15 residues. The ends lost 2 bases at V and 5 bases at J; junction bases unmatched: 5.

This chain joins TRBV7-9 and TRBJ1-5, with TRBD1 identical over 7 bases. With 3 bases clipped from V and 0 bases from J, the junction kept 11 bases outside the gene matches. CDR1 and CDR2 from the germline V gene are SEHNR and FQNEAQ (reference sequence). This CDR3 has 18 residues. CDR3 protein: CASSFSTGRSNSNQPQHF. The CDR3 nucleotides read TGTGCCAGCAGCTTCTCGACAGGGAGGTCGAATAGCAATCAGCCCCAGCATTTT.

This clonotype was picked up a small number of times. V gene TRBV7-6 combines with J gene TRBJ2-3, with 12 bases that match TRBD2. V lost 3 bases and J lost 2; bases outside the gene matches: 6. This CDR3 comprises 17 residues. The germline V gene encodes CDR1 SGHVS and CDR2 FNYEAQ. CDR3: CASSLDGLAGITDTQYF. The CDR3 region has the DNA TGTGCCAGCAGCTTGGATGGACTAGCGGGGATCACAGATACGCAGTATTTT.

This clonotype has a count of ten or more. For the CDR3, the DNA is TGTGCCAGCAGTTACTCTGGGGTGGTCGGGGAGCTGTTTTTT. Encoded protein: CASSYSGVVGELFF. The V call is TRBV6-5, the J call TRBJ2-2; no firm D call. Per germline, CDR1 MNHEY and CDR2 SVGAGI. The V end was cut by 0 bases, the J end by 7 bases, with 9 bases between. The CDR3 consists of 14 residues.

The DNA for the CDR3 is TGTGCCACCAGTGATCCGACTAGCCCTATCCAAGAGACCCAGTACTTC. Protein product: CATSDPTSPIQETQYF. The V call is TRBV24-1, the J call TRBJ2-5, with TRBD2 matching over 7 bases. This CDR3 spans 16 amino acids. Germline V gives CDR1 KGHDR, CDR2 SFDVKD. J lost 1 base, V lost 3 bases, and 7 bases had no gene match.

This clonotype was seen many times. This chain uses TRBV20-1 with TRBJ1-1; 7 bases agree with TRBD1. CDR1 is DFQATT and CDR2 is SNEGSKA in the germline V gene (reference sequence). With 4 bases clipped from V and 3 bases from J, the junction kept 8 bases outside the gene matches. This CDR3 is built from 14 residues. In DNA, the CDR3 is TGCAGTGCTATTCCAGGGGGTCGGGACACTGAAGCTTTCTTT. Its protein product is CSAIPGGRDTEAFF.

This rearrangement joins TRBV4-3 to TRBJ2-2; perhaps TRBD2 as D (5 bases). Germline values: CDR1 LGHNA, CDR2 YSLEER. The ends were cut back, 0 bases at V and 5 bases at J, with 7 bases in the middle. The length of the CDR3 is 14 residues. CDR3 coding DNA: TGCGCCAGCAGCCAAGATCGGAGGACCGGGGAGCTGTTTTTT. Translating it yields CASSQDRRTGELFF.

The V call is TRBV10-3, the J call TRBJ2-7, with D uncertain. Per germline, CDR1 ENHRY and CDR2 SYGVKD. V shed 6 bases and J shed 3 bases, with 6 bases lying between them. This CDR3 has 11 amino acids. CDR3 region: CAISPDYEQYF. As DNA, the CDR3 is TGTGCCATCAGCCCAGACTACGAGCAGTACTTC.

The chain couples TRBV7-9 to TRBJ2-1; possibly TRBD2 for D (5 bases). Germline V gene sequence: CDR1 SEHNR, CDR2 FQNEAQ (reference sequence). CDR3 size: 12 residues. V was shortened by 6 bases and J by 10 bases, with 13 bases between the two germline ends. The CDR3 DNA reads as TGTGCCAGCAGTCTAGAGGGAAAGGAGCAGTTCTTC. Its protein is CASSLEGKEQFF. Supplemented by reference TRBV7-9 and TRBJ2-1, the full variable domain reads DTGVSQNPRHKITKRGQNVTFRCDPISEHNRLYWYRQTLGQGPEFLTYFQNEAQLEKSRLLSDRFSAERPKGSFSTLEIQRTEQGDSAMYLCASSLEGKEQFFGPGTRLTVL.

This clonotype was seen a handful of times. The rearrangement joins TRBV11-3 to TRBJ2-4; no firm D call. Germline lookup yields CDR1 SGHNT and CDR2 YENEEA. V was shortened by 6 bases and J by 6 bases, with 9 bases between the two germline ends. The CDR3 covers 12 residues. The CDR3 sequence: CASSLQRNIQYF. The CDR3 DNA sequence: TGTGCCAGCAGTCTTCAGAGAAACATTCAGTACTTC.

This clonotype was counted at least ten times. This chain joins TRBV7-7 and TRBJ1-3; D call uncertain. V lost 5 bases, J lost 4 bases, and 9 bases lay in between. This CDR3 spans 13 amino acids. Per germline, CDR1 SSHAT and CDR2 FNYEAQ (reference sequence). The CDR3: CASSPSSGNTIYF. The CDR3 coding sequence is TGTGCCAGCAGCCCCTCCTCAGGAAACACCATATATTTT.

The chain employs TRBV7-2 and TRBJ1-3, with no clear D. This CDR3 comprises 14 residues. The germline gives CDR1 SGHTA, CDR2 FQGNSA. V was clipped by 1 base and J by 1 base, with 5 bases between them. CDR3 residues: CASSLVRSGNTIYF. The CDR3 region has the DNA TGTGCCAGCAGCTTAGTGCGGTCTGGAAACACCATATATTTT.

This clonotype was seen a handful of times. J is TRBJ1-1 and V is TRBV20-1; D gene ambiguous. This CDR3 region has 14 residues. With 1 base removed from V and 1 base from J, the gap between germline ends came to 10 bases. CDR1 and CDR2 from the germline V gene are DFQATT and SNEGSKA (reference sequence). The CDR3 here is CSARGRTGNTEAFF. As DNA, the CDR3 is TGCAGTGCTAGAGGTCGGACCGGGAACACTGAAGCTTTCTTT.

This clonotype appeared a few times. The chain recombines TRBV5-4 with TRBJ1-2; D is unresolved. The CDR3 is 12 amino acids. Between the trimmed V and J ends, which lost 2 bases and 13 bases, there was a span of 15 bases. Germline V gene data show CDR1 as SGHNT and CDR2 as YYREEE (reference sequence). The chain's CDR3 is CASSFYRQSATF. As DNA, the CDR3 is TGTGCCAGCAGCTTTTATCGGCAGTCAGCCACCTTC.

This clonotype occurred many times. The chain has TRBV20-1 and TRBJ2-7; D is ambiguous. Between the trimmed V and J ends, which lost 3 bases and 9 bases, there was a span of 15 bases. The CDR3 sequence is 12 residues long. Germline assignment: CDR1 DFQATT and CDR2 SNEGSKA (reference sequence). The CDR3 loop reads CSASGDPFGQYF. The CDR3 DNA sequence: TGCAGTGCTAGTGGGGATCCTTTTGGGCAGTACTTC.